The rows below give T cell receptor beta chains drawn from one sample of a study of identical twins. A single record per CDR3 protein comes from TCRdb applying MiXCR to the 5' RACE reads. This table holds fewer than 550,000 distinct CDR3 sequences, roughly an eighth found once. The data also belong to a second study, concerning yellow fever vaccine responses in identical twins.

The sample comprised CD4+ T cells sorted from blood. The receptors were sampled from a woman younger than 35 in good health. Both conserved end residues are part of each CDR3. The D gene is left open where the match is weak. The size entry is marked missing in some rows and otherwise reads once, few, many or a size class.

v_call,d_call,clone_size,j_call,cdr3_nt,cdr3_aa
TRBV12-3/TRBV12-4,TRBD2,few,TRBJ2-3,TGTGCCAGCAGCCGGGAGACTAGCGGGGTGACTAGAACAGATACGCAGTATTTT,CASSRETSGVTRTDTQYF
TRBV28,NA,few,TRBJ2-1,TGTGCCAGCAGTTTATGGGCCACCAATGAGCAGTTCTTC,CASSLWATNEQFF
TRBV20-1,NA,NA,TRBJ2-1,TGCAGTGCTCTCCTACTAGCAACGAGGCTAGGTGAGCAGTTCTTC,CSALLLATRLGEQFF
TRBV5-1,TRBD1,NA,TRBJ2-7,TGCGCCAGCAGCTGGACCGGGGCAGGGGGAATTTTACCAGACGAGCAGTACTTC,CASSWTGAGGILPDEQYF
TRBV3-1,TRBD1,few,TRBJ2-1,TGTGCCAGCAGCCAAGTCCGAGGGACAGGGACTGCCGATGAGCAGTTCTTC,CASSQVRGTGTADEQFF
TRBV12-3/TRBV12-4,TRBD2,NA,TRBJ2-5,TGTGCCCGCTGTCCTAGGGGACTAGCGGGAGGGCCAGGAGAGACCCAGTACTTC,CARCPRGLAGGPGETQYF
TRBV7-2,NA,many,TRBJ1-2,TGTGCCAGCAGAGTCATGGGGGTGGGGGGCTACACCTTC,CASRVMGVGGYTF
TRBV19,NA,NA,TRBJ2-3,TGTGCCAGTAGTATAGATCCGGGTTCAGATACGCAGTATTTT,CASSIDPGSDTQYF
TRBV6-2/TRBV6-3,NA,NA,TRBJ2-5,TGTGCCAGCAGTCTCCACTTCCATGAGTACTTC,CASSLHFHEYF
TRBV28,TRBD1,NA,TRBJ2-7,TGTGCCAGCTTCGACAGGGGCCAAACCTACGAGCAGTACTTC,CASFDRGQTYEQYF
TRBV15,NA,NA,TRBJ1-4,TGTGCCACCAGCAGAGATGACCTCACGAAACTGTTTTTT,CATSRDDLTKLFF
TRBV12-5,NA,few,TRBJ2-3,TGTGCTAGTGGTCCAGGGGACGAGCGGTATACGCAGTATTTT,CASGPGDERYTQYF
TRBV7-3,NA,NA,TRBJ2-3,TGTGCCAGCACCTACACAGATACGCAGTATTTT,CASTYTDTQYF
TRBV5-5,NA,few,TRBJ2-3,TGTGCCAGCAGCTTGTCGCGGTGGACAGATACGCAGTATTTT,CASSLSRWTDTQYF
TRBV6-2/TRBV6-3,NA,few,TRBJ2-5,TGTGCCAGCAGTTACTCTTCTCGGACGGAAGAGACCCAGTACTTC,CASSYSSRTEETQYF
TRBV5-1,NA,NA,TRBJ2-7,TGCGCCAGCAGCTTATTACAGGGAACGTACGAGCAGTACTTC,CASSLLQGTYEQYF
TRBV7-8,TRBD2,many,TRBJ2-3,TGTGCCAGCAGCCGACTAGCGGGAGGGGTGGATACGCAGTATTTT,CASSRLAGGVDTQYF
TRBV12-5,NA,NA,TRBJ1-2,TGTGCTAGTGGTTTTGGGTCGGAGCGAAACTATGGCTACACCTTC,CASGFGSERNYGYTF
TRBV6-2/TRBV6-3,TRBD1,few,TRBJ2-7,TGTGCCAGCAGATTTACCGGGACAGGAGCCAACTACGAGCAGTACTTC,CASRFTGTGANYEQYF
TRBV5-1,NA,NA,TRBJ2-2,TGCGCCAGCAGCTTGAGGGAAACGAACACCGGGGAGCTGTTTTTT,CASSLRETNTGELFF
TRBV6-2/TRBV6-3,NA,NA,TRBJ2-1,TGTGCCAGCAGACGCGCCGGGACAACGTACAATGAGCAGTTCTTC,CASRRAGTTYNEQFF
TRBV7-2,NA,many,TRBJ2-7,TGTGCCAGCAGCCCGGGGGTAGCGGTACCCTACGAGCAGTACTTC,CASSPGVAVPYEQYF
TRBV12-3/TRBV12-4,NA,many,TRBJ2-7,TGTGCCAGCAGCCAAAGTGCTGGCTGGAGCTACGAGCAGTACTTC,CASSQSAGWSYEQYF
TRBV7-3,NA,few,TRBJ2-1,TGTGCCAGCAGTTACTCAGGGCTCGGGTCGCAGTTCTTC,CASSYSGLGSQFF
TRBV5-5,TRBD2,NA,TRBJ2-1,TGTGCCAGCCCGGGGAGCGGGAGTAATGAGCAGTTCTTC,CASPGSGSNEQFF
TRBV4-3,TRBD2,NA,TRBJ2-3,TGCGCCAGCAGCCAACGCACGACTAGCGGGTCCGCAGGTACGCAGTATTTT,CASSQRTTSGSAGTQYF
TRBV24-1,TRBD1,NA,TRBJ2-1,TGTGCCACCAGTGGTGACAGGGGGCTCTACAATGAGCAGTTCTTC,CATSGDRGLYNEQFF
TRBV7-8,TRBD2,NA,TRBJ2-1,TGTGCCAGCAGCATCCGGACTAGCGGGGGAACCACCTACAATGAGCAGTTCTTC,CASSIRTSGGTTYNEQFF
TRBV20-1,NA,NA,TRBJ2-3,TGCAGTGCTAGACGAGGACGAGACGACCGCGATACGCAGTATTTT,CSARRGRDDRDTQYF
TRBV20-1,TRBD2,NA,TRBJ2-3,TGCAGTGCCCACAGACTAGCGGGGGGGGATACGCAGTATTTT,CSAHRLAGGDTQYF
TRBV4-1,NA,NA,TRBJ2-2,TGCGCCAGCAGCCAAGATCCAGGCGGCGCCGTCCCCGGGGAGCTGTTTTTT,CASSQDPGGAVPGELFF